This T cell receptor (beta chain) was identified during a study of post-analysis software for immune sequencing data. Study overall: As for disease course, relapsing-remitting, secondary progressive and progressive-relapsing multiple sclerosis were all included. Findings and caveats of the study: Normalized Chao1 diversity was significantly lower in multiple sclerosis patients than in controls. Strong same-batch co-clustering of samples appeared with F measure clustering. In patients, roughly 5 TRBV segments were more frequent than in controls, with TRBV5-6, TRBV5-1 and TRBV20-1 among them.

Of note for this clonotype: Its target is not known.

The CDR3 loop spans 13 amino acids. V was pared by 6 bases and J by 3 bases, with 12 bases between. Carried by the TCR beta cDNA libraries were unique molecular identifiers. MiXCR was run by TCRdb on the PCR reads, yielding one entry per CDR3 protein. Seen here are 700,000 to 800,000 distinct CDR3 sequences, less than 35% observed once, and the top ten hold 0.56%. The chain joins TRBV12-3 or TRBV12-4 to TRBJ2-7; tentatively, D is TRBD1 or TRBD2 (5 bases each). The receptor was derived from a girl between 5 and 17 years old with multiple sclerosis. Sequencing used blood. CDR3 bases: TGTGCCAGCAGCCGGGGACGGCACTACGAGCAGTACTTC. As protein: CASSRGRHYEQYF.